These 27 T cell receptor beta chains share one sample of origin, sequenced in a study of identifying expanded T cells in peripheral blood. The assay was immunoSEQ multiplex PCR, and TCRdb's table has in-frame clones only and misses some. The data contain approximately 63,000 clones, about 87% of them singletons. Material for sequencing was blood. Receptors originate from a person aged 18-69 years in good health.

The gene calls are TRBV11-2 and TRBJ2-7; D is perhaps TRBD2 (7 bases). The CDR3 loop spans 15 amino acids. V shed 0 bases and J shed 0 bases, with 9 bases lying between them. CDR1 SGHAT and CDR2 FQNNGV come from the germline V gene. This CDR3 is CASSLEGGPSYEQYF. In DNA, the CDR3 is TGTGCCAGCAGCTTAGAGGGGGGGCCCTCCTACGAGCAGTACTTC. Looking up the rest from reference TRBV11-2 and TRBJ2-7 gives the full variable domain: EAGVAQSPRYKIIEKRQSVAFWCNPISGHATLYWYQQILGQGPKLLIQFQNNGVVDDSQLPKDRFSAERLKGVDSTLKIQPAKLEDSAVYLCASSLEGGPSYEQYFGPGTRLTVT.

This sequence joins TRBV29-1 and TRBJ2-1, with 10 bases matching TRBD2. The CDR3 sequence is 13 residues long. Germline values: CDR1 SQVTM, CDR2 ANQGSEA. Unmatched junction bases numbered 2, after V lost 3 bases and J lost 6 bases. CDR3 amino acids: CSVDPSGGNEQFF. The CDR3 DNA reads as TGCAGCGTTGACCCTAGCGGGGGCAATGAGCAGTTCTTC.

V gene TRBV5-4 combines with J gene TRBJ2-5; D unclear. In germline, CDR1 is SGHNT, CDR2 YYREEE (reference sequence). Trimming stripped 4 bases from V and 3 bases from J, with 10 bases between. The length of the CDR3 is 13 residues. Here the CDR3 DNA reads TGTGCCAGCAGCCAAACCCCTAAAGAGACCCAGTACTTC. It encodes CASSQTPKETQYF.

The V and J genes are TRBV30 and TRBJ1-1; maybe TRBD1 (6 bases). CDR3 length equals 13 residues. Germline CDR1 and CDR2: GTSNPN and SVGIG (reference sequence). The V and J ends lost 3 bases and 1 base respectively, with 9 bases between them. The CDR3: CAWRPQGNTEAFF. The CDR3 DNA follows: TGTGCCTGGAGACCACAGGGGAACACTGAAGCTTTCTTT.

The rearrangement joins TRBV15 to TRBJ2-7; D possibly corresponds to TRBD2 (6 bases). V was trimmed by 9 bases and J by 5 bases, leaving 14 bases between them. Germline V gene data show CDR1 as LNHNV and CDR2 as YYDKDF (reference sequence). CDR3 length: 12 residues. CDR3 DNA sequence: TGTGCCACATCACCCGGGAGACACGAGCAGTACTTC. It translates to CATSPGRHEQYF.

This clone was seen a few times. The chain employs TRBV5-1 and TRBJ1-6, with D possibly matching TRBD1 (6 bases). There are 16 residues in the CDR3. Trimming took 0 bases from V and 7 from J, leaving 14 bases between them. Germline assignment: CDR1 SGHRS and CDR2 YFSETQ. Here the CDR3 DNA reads TGCGCCAGCAGCTTGGACCCAGGGGCGGGCAATTCACCCCTCCACTTT. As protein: CASSLDPGAGNSPLHF.

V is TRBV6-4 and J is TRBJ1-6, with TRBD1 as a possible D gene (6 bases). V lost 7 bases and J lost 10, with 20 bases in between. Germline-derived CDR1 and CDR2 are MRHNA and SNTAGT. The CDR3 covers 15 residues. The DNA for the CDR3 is TGTGCCAGCACCGAGTCCCCTGAACAGGGCTCACCCCTCCACTTT. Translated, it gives CASTESPEQGSPLHF.

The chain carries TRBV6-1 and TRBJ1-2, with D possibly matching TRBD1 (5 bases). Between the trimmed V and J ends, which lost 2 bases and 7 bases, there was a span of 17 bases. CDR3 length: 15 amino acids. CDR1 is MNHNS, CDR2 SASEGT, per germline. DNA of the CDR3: TGTGCCAGCAGTGAAAGAGTTGGGGGGTTTGGTGGCTACACCTTC. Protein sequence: CASSERVGGFGGYTF.

The CDR3 DNA sequence: TGCAGCGTTGAGCGGGACAGGGGGCGCGAGCAGTACTTC. Its protein product is CSVERDRGREQYF. The chain recombines TRBV29-1 with TRBJ2-7, with 12 bases that match TRBD1. With 3 bases clipped from V and 6 bases from J, the junction kept 3 bases outside the gene matches. This CDR3 comprises 13 residues. Per germline, CDR1 SQVTM and CDR2 ANQGSEA.

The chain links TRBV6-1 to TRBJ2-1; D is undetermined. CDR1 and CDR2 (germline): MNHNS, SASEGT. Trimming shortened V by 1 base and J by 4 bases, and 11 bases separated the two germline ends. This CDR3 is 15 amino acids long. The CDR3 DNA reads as TGTGCCAGCAGTGAAGGCCCTAGTGAATACAATGAGCAGTTCTTC. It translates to CASSEGPSEYNEQFF.

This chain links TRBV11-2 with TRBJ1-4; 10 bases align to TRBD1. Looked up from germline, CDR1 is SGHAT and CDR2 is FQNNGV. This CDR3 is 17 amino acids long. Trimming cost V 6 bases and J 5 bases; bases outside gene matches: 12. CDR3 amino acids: CASSLTGGGFGNEKLFF. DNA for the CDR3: TGTGCCAGCAGTCTGACAGGGGGCGGTTTTGGAAATGAAAAACTGTTTTTT. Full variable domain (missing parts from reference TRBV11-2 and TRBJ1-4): EAGVAQSPRYKIIEKRQSVAFWCNPISGHATLYWYQQILGQGPKLLIQFQNNGVVDDSQLPKDRFSAERLKGVDSTLKIQPAKLEDSAVYLCASSLTGGGFGNEKLFFGSGTQLSVL.

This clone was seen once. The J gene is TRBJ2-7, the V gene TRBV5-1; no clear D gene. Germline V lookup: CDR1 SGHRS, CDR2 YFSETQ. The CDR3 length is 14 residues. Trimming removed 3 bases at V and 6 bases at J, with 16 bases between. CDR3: CASSSQWPLGEQYF. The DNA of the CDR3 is TGCGCCAGCAGCTCGCAGTGGCCCCTAGGCGAGCAGTACTTC.

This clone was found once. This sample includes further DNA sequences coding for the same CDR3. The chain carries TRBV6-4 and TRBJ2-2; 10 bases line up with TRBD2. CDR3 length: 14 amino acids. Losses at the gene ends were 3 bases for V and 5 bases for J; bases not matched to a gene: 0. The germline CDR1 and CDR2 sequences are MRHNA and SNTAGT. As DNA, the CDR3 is TGTGCCAGCAGTGAAGCGGGAGGGACCGGGGAGCTGTTTTTT. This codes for CASSEAGGTGELFF.

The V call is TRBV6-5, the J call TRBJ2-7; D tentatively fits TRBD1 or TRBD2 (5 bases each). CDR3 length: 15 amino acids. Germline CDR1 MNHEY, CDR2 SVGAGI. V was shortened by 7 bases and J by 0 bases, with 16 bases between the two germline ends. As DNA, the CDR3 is TGTGCCAGCACTCCCACGGCAGGGAGCTCCTACGAGCAGTACTTC. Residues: CASTPTAGSSYEQYF.

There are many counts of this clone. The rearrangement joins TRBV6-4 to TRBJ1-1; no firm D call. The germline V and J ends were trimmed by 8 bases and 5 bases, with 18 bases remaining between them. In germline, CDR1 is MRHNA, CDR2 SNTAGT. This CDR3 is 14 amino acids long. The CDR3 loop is CASSPGGVATEAFF. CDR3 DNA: TGTGCCAGCTCGCCGGGTGGGGTTGCGACTGAAGCTTTCTTT.

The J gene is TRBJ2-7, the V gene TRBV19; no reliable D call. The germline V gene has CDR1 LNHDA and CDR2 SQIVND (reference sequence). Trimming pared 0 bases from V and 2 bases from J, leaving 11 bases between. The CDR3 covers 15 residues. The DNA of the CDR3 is TGTGCCAGTAGTATAGATAGACTCACAACCTACGAGCAGTACTTC. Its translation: CASSIDRLTTYEQYF.

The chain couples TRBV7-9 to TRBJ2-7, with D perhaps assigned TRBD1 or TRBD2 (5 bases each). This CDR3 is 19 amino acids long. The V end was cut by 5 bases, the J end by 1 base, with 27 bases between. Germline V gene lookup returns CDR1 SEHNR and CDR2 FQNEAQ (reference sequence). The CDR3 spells CASSPQVGVERWLSYEQYF. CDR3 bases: TGTGCCAGCAGCCCCCAGGTGGGGGTAGAGAGATGGCTATCCTACGAGCAGTACTTC.

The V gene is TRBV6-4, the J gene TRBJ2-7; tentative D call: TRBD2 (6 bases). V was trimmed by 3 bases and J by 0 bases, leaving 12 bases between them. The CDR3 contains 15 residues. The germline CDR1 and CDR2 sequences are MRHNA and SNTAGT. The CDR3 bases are TGTGCCAGCAGTGAATCCGGGGGAAGCTCCTACGAGCAGTACTTC. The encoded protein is CASSESGGSSYEQYF.

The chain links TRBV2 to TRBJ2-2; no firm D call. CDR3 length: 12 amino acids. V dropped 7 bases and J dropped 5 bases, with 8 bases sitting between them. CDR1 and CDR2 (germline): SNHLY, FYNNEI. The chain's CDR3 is CASTVGTGELFF. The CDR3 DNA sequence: TGTGCCAGCACAGTGGGTACCGGGGAGCTGTTTTTT.

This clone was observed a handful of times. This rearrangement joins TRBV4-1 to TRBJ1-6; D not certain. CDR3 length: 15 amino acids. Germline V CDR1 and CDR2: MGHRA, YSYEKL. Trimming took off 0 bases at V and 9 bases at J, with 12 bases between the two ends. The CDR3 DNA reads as TGCGCCAGCAGCCAAGATTCCGGAGATCTTTCACCCCTCCACTTT. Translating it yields CASSQDSGDLSPLHF.

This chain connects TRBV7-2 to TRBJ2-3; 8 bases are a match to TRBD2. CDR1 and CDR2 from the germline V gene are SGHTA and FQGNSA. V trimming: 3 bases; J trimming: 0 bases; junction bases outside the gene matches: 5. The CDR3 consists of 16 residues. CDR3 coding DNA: TGTGCCAGCAGCTTCTCTAGCGGGTATAGCACAGATACGCAGTATTTT. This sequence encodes CASSFSSGYSTDTQYF.

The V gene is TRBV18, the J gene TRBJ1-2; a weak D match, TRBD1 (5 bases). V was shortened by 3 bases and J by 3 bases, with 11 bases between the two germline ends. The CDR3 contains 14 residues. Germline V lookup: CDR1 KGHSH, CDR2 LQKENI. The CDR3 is CASSPGLADYGYTF. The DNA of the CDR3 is TGTGCCAGCTCACCGGGGCTCGCTGACTATGGCTACACCTTC. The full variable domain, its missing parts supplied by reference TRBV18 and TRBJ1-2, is NAGVMQNPRHLVRRRGQEARLRCSPMKGHSHVYWYRQLPEEGLKFMVYLQKENIIDESGMPKERFSAEFPKEGPSILRIQQVVRGDSAAYFCASSPGLADYGYTFGSGTRLTVV.

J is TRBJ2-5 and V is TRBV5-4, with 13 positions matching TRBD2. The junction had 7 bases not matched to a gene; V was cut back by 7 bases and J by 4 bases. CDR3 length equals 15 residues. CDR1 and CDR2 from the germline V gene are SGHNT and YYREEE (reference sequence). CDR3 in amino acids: CASATSGGVRETQYF. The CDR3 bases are TGTGCCAGCGCTACTAGCGGGGGGGTACGAGAGACCCAGTACTTC.

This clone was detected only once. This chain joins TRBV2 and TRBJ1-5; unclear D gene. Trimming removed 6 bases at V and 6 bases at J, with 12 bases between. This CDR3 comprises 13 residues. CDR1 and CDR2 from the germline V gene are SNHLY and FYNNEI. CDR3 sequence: CASSPREAQPQHF. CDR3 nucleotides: TGTGCCAGCAGCCCTCGGGAAGCTCAGCCCCAGCATTTT. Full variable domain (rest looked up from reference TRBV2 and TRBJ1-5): EPEVTQTPSHQVTQMGQEVILRCVPISNHLYFYWYRQILGQKVEFLVSFYNNEISEKSEIFDDQFSVERPDGSNFTLKIRSTKLEDSAMYFCASSPREAQPQHFGDGTRLSIL.

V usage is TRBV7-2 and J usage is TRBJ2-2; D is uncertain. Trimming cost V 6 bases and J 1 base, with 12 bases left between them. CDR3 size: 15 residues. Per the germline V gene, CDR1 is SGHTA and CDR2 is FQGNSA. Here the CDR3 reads CASSSRTGNTGELFF. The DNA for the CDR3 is TGTGCCAGCAGTTCCCGGACGGGGAACACCGGGGAGCTGTTTTTT.

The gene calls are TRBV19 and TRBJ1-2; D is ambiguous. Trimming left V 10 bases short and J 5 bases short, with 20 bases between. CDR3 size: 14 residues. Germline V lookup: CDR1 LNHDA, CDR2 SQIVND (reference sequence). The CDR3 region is CAIGVSSGRYGYTF. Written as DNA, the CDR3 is TGTGCCATAGGAGTCAGTTCCGGCCGTTATGGCTACACCTTC. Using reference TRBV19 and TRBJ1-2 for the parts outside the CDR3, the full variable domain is DGGITQSPKYLFRKEGQNVTLSCEQNLNHDAMYWYRQDPGQGLRLIYYSQIVNDFQKGDIAEGYSVSREKKESFPLTVTSAQKNPTAFYLCAIGVSSGRYGYTFGSGTRLTVV.

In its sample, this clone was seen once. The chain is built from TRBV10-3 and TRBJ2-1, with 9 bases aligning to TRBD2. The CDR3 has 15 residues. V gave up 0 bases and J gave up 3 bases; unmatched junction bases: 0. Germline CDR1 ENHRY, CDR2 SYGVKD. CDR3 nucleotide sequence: TGTGCCATCAGTGAGTCTAGCGGGGGCTACAATGAGCAGTTCTTC. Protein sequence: CAISESSGGYNEQFF.